This T cell receptor beta chain is drawn from a study of human T cells and chemical hapten exposure. General study findings and limits: DPC sensitization did not alter TCRs above 1 in 1000 frequency. PT1 expanded TCR counts and patch test score were linked, and their correlation was positive. Relative to controls, expanded TCRs formed significantly more large CDR3 similarity clusters.

How the authors handled the data: There were a median of approximately 100,000 TCRs per sample, with a range from about 23,224 to 690,600. TCRdb recomputed calls from the RACE reads with MiXCR, one row per CDR3 protein. TCRdb's processing, not the study's, gives the V and J calls here. In the table there are more than 85,000 distinct CDR3 sequences, about 10% of which are singletons. The V segment lost 4 bases and the J segment 0 bases; nucleotides outside the gene matches: 4. From germline, CDR1 is SGHTA and CDR2 FQGNSA. This CDR3 has 17 amino acids. The table lists this clonotype with many counts. Its cognate antigen is unknown. The time point was: patch test 2, 6 weeks after DPC sensitization. Treatment meaning: therapeutic diphenylcyclopropenone sensitization with weekly scalp DPC.

The chain uses TRBV7-2 and TRBJ2-3; TRBD2 matches 13 bases. This TCR derives from a man aged 35 to 55 with alopecia areata. Some clones in this sample may be carry-over from other donors' samples. Source: whole blood, taken in connection with sensitization to the hapten diphenylcyclopropenone (DPC). The CDR3, as DNA: TGTGCCAGCAGCTACGGGGGACTAGCGGGGAGCACAGATACGCAGTATTTT. It specifies CASSYGGLAGSTDTQYF.